Listed below are T cell receptor beta chains from one sample, sequenced in a study of T cell repertoires in cytomegalovirus infection. The antigens for these receptors are not known. TCRdb ran MiXCR on the reads and lists one entry per CDR3 protein. In the table there are around 300,000 distinct CDR3 sequences, 22% of which are singletons. The sequenced sample was cultured PBMCs, obtained from culture after CMV antigen stimulation. All receptors derive from a human donor in good health (CMV status not recorded). Some clones in this sample may be carry-over from other donors' samples. Both conserved end residues are part of each CDR3. Each record gives: D gene, clone size, J gene, V gene, CDR3 protein. The D gene is left open where the match is weak. Size tells how often a clone was seen (once, few, many) or the class of an expanded clone, and some rows leave it out.

D gene: NA; clone size: NA; J gene: TRBJ2-1; V gene: TRBV6-2/TRBV6-3; CDR3 protein: CASSQTYLDNEQFF
D gene: NA; clone size: NA; J gene: TRBJ2-2; V gene: TRBV30; CDR3 protein: CARKLGGPTGELFF
D gene: NA; clone size: few; J gene: TRBJ2-5; V gene: TRBV6-5; CDR3 protein: CASSYYSVQETQYF
D gene: NA; clone size: few; J gene: TRBJ2-5; V gene: TRBV7-2; CDR3 protein: CASSLGPTRGQETQYF
D gene: NA; clone size: few; J gene: TRBJ2-2; V gene: TRBV5-6; CDR3 protein: CASSLIGGANTGELFF
D gene: NA; clone size: many; J gene: TRBJ1-2; V gene: TRBV7-2; CDR3 protein: CASSPEPGRVNNYGYTF
D gene: TRBD2; clone size: many; J gene: TRBJ2-5; V gene: TRBV7-2; CDR3 protein: CASSGTSTLIETQYF
D gene: NA; clone size: few; J gene: TRBJ2-7; V gene: TRBV28; CDR3 protein: CASKGTRFGEQYF
D gene: NA; clone size: few; J gene: TRBJ2-1; V gene: TRBV7-9; CDR3 protein: CASSFSLDEQFF
D gene: NA; clone size: NA; J gene: TRBJ1-6; V gene: TRBV19; CDR3 protein: CASGGELYSPLHF
D gene: TRBD2; clone size: once; J gene: TRBJ2-1; V gene: TRBV10-2; CDR3 protein: CASSGLEGLAGAQEQFF
D gene: TRBD2; clone size: NA; J gene: TRBJ2-7; V gene: TRBV6-2/TRBV6-3; CDR3 protein: CASSPRLAGGYEQYF
D gene: NA; clone size: NA; J gene: TRBJ1-2; V gene: TRBV6-2/TRBV6-3; CDR3 protein: CAIGDALMDGYTF
D gene: NA; clone size: NA; J gene: TRBJ2-1; V gene: TRBV7-9; CDR3 protein: CASSLDIMGNEQFF
D gene: NA; clone size: many; J gene: TRBJ1-5; V gene: TRBV7-2; CDR3 protein: CASSLYSVNQPQHF
D gene: TRBD1; clone size: many; J gene: TRBJ1-2; V gene: TRBV7-2; CDR3 protein: CASSLVVWDRVGGYTF
D gene: NA; clone size: few; J gene: TRBJ1-1; V gene: TRBV10-1; CDR3 protein: CASSVFRLGNTEAFF
D gene: TRBD2; clone size: NA; J gene: TRBJ2-1; V gene: TRBV6-2/TRBV6-3; CDR3 protein: CASSYSGLAVSNEQFF
D gene: NA; clone size: NA; J gene: TRBJ2-3; V gene: TRBV18; CDR3 protein: CASSRQGQAGTDTQYF
D gene: TRBD1; clone size: few; J gene: TRBJ1-1; V gene: TRBV27; CDR3 protein: CASSSRDSWTEAFF
D gene: TRBD2; clone size: NA; J gene: TRBJ2-1; V gene: TRBV6-4; CDR3 protein: CASSEGTSGSILQFF
D gene: NA; clone size: many; J gene: TRBJ1-6; V gene: TRBV7-2; CDR3 protein: CASSASPDSPLHF
D gene: TRBD1; clone size: few; J gene: TRBJ2-7; V gene: TRBV28; CDR3 protein: CAAGTGTSYEQYF
D gene: NA; clone size: NA; J gene: TRBJ2-7; V gene: TRBV7-2; CDR3 protein: CASSLVTGSSEQYF
D gene: TRBD2; clone size: few; J gene: TRBJ2-1; V gene: TRBV6-2/TRBV6-3; CDR3 protein: CASSYSSAGGPNEQFF
D gene: NA; clone size: few; J gene: TRBJ1-1; V gene: TRBV5-1; CDR3 protein: CASSHNSARDTEAFF
D gene: NA; clone size: many; J gene: TRBJ1-5; V gene: TRBV19; CDR3 protein: CASRMDNYQPQHF
D gene: NA; clone size: NA; J gene: TRBJ2-1; V gene: TRBV7-3; CDR3 protein: CASSLQSYNEQFF
D gene: NA; clone size: many; J gene: TRBJ2-2; V gene: TRBV12-3/TRBV12-4; CDR3 protein: CASSLLQGGTGELFF
D gene: NA; clone size: many; J gene: TRBJ1-4; V gene: TRBV7-8; CDR3 protein: CASSLDPGKKLFF
D gene: NA; clone size: NA; J gene: TRBJ2-4; V gene: TRBV12-3/TRBV12-4; CDR3 protein: CASRMGAKNIQYF